This T cell receptor beta chain was captured by sequencing in a study of blood T cell repertoires in COVID-19. Data came from immunoSEQ multiplex PCR; TCRdb stores just in-frame clones and leaves some out. Seen here are around 250,000 clones, approximately 85% observed once, and the top ten hold approximately 2%. Those who participated ranged in age from roughly 18 to 89 years and resided in 24 US areas. Donors of Cohort 3 who recovered were those that had two negative PCRs, clearance, or symptom resolution. Trimming took 3 bases from V and 3 from J; bases not matched to a gene: 8. The length of the CDR3 is 16 residues. Germline CDR1 is KGHSH and CDR2 is LQKENI.

The chain is built from TRBV18 and TRBJ2-3; 8 bases line up with TRBD1. The sequenced material came from PBMCs or T cells enriched from blood (not recorded which). This clonotype was sampled from a woman aged 50 to 60 who had recovered from COVID-19. CDR3 region: CASSPNRQGITDTQYF. Written as DNA, the CDR3 is TGTGCCAGCTCACCTAACCGACAGGGGATTACAGATACGCAGTATTTT.